Below, 3 T cell receptor beta chains from the same sample are listed, as sequenced in a study of human T cells and chemical hapten exposure. TCRdb passed the RACE reads through MiXCR, listing each CDR3 protein once. The data hold over 85,000 distinct CDR3 sequences, with roughly a tenth observed a single time. Time point described: pre-sensitization, week 0. Sample treatment: therapeutic diphenylcyclopropenone sensitization with weekly scalp DPC. The source was whole blood, collected in connection with sensitization to the hapten diphenylcyclopropenone (DPC). These receptor sequences come from a woman aged 60-70 years with alopecia areata. Some clones in this sample may be carry-over from other donors' samples.

V is TRBV7-9 and J is TRBJ2-7, with D tentatively TRBD1 (6 bases). V shed 5 bases and J shed 4 bases, with 18 bases lying between them. The CDR3 consists of 15 residues. Germline CDR1 reads SEHNR; CDR2 reads FQNEAQ (reference sequence). The DNA for the CDR3 is TGTGCCAGCAGCCCAAACCCCGGGACATGGTACGAGCAGTACTTC. Protein: CASSPNPGTWYEQYF.

This clonotype occurred a few times. The chain links TRBV20-1 to TRBJ2-1, with D hard to call. Trimming removed 2 bases at V and 7 bases at J, with 6 bases between. The CDR3 contains 11 residues. Germline CDR1 reads DFQATT; CDR2 reads SNEGSKA (reference sequence). CDR3 DNA sequence: TGCAGTGCTAGACTCAGAAATGAGCAGTTCTTC. The encoded protein is CSARLRNEQFF.

Many counts were recorded for this clonotype. The chain has TRBV6-6 and TRBJ2-2, with D possibly matching TRBD1 (5 bases). This CDR3 is 15 amino acids long. Germline CDR1 and CDR2: MNHNY and SVGAGI (reference sequence). The V end lost 0 bases, the J end lost 5 bases, and 10 bases lay between the germline ends. The CDR3: CASSYSIRVTGELFF. CDR3 bases: TGTGCCAGCAGTTACTCGATCAGGGTTACCGGGGAGCTGTTTTTT.